The 13 T cell receptor beta chains presented below share a single source sample, sequenced in a study of blood T cell repertoires in COVID-19 (dated by TCRdb to the early 2020s). Library prep was done by the immunoSEQ multiplex PCR assay. Drawn from immuneACCESS, this table holds only the in-frame rearrangements with V and J called that TCRdb kept. Clones are partly lost; checked studies trace under half to an unresolved V gene and leave the rest unexplained. The table for this sample lists approximately 480,000 clones; around 87% of them were counted only once. The ten largest account for roughly 0.7% of the sample. The specimen sequenced was PBMCs or T cells enriched from blood (not recorded which). The receptors come from a woman aged 18-35 years who had recovered from COVID-19.

This clone has only one observation. The V and J genes are TRBV5-4 and TRBJ1-1; D is ambiguous. The germline V gene encodes CDR1 SGHNT and CDR2 YYREEE (reference sequence). Trimming cost V 2 bases and J 4 bases, with 18 bases left between them. The CDR3 runs 16 residues. The CDR3 sequence is CASSFTGLPGGTEAFF. CDR3 DNA sequence: TGTGCCAGCAGCTTCACTGGACTGCCCGGCGGCACTGAAGCTTTCTTT.

The V call is TRBV4-1, the J call TRBJ2-1; D may be TRBD2 (5 bases). Germline CDR1 reads MGHRA; CDR2 reads YSYEKL. V was clipped by 1 base and J by 6 bases, with 7 bases between them. The CDR3 loop spans 13 amino acids. The CDR3: CASSQVGSNEQFF. The CDR3 DNA follows: TGCGCCAGCAGCCAAGTTGGGAGCAATGAGCAGTTCTTC.

The rearrangement uses TRBV27 and TRBJ2-7, with D tentatively TRBD1 (6 bases). Trimming took 2 bases from V and 7 from J, leaving 18 bases between them. Germline values: CDR1 MNHEY, CDR2 SMNVEV (reference sequence). The CDR3 totals 15 residues. This chain's CDR3 is CASSLMAGVVEEQYF. CDR3 in DNA: TGTGCCAGCAGTTTAATGGCAGGGGTCGTTGAGGAGCAGTACTTC.

The chain combines TRBV10-3 with TRBJ1-2, with TRBD1 as a possible D gene (6 bases). CDR1 is ENHRY and CDR2 is SYGVKD in the germline V gene. V lost 2 bases, J lost 8 bases, and 21 bases lay in between. The CDR3 runs to 16 residues. CDR3 loop: CAISENPGGGPDGYTF. DNA of the CDR3: TGTGCCATCAGTGAGAACCCCGGGGGGGGGCCCGACGGCTACACCTTC.

The chain has TRBV5-6 and TRBJ2-7; D may be TRBD1 (5 bases). The CDR3 has 16 amino acids. V was pared by 0 bases and J by 6 bases, with 19 bases between. CDR1 and CDR2 (germline): SGHDT, YYEEEE. For the CDR3, the DNA is TGTGCCAGCAGCTTGGAATTAAGCACAGGTAGTTTCGAGCAGTACTTC. Residues: CASSLELSTGSFEQYF.

V and J are TRBV20-1 and TRBJ2-5; 8 bases are shared with TRBD2. CDR1 is DFQATT, CDR2 SNEGSKA, per germline (reference sequence). With V trimmed by 3 bases and J by 4 bases, 16 bases remained unmatched. There are 17 residues in the CDR3. The CDR3 DNA is TGCAGTGCTAGTATAGTCTCGGGGGGGGCAACCGGAGAGACCCAGTACTTC. It translates to CSASIVSGGATGETQYF.

V and J are TRBV5-1 and TRBJ1-3; D uncertain. V lost 0 bases, J lost 2 bases, and 15 bases lay in between. There are 17 residues in the CDR3. CDR1 and CDR2 (germline): SGHRS, YFSETQ. The CDR3 bases are TGCGCCAGCAGCTTGGCGGCAGGTCACCTCCCTGGAAACACCATATATTTT. Translating gives CASSLAAGHLPGNTIYF.

A word on this clone: At the DNA level, this CDR3 is encoded by other sequences in the same sample as well. This chain joins TRBV9 and TRBJ2-7; 7 nucleotides line up with TRBD1. This CDR3 is 14 amino acids long. V was clipped by 0 bases and J by 4 bases; unmatched bases: 4. CDR1 SGDLS and CDR2 YYNGEE come from the germline V gene. The chain's CDR3 is CASSVGDRAYEQYF. The CDR3 DNA reads TGTGCCAGCAGCGTAGGAGACAGGGCTTACGAGCAGTACTTC.

The chain links TRBV18 to TRBJ1-1, with unresolved D. The CDR3 covers 17 residues. Per the germline V gene, CDR1 is KGHSH and CDR2 is LQKENI. Trimming took 2 bases from V and 0 from J, leaving 16 bases between them. CDR3 sequence reads: CASSPADTLLMNTEAFF. The CDR3 DNA sequence: TGTGCCAGCTCACCAGCCGACACCTTATTAATGAACACTGAAGCTTTCTTT.

This clone has more than one count but fewer than ten. CDR3 DNA: TGTGCCAGCAGCTTCCGGGACAGGGGGGCCTATGGCTACACCTTC. It specifies CASSFRDRGAYGYTF. This chain links TRBV5-4 with TRBJ1-2; 11 bases match TRBD1. The V gene end was trimmed by 2 bases and the J gene end by 4 bases; junction bases not matched to a gene: 4. Per the germline V gene, CDR1 is SGHNT and CDR2 is YYREEE (reference sequence). This CDR3 is 15 amino acids long.

The V and J genes are TRBV7-6 and TRBJ2-3; 9 bases are a match to TRBD2. Losses at the gene ends were 0 bases for V and 1 base for J; bases not matched to a gene: 2. CDR3 length equals 16 residues. Looked up from germline, CDR1 is SGHVS and CDR2 is FNYEAQ. The CDR3 here is CASSLARTSGTDTQYF. CDR3 coding DNA: TGTGCCAGCAGCTTAGCCCGGACTAGCGGCACAGATACGCAGTATTTT.

The chain combines TRBV18 with TRBJ1-3, with TRBD1 as a possible D gene (6 bases). Trimming left V 6 bases short and J 0 bases short, with 15 bases between. Germline V gene lookup returns CDR1 KGHSH and CDR2 LQKENI. The CDR3 covers 16 residues. The CDR3 DNA reads as TGTGCCAGCTCTCTGGCAGGGGTCCACTCTGGAAACACCATATATTTT. It yields the protein CASSLAGVHSGNTIYF.

The chain recombines TRBV30 with TRBJ2-3; D is possibly TRBD1 (5 bases). Trimming stripped 0 bases from V and 4 bases from J, with 8 bases between. CDR3 length: 13 amino acids. From germline, CDR1 is GTSNPN and CDR2 SVGIG (reference sequence). The CDR3 loop reads CAWSVAGSDTQYF. CDR3 nucleotides: TGTGCCTGGAGTGTGGCAGGGTCAGATACGCAGTATTTT.